These 6 T cell receptor beta chains were sequenced from one sample in a study of blood T cells in healthy people across ages. A J-beta primer mix and a sample-barcoded 5' primer were used in a second PCR of about 7 to 12 cycles. From the 5' RACE reads, TCRdb called clonotypes with MiXCR, one entry per CDR3 protein. Among about 1.8 million distinct CDR3 sequences listed, about 50% were seen once. The source material was blood. These TCRs come from a woman aged 40 to 49 in good health.

This clonotype was seen only a few times. The V and J genes are TRBV9 and TRBJ2-6; D perhaps matches TRBD1 (5 bases). V was clipped by 0 bases and J by 0 bases, with 13 bases between them. Germline CDR1 SGDLS, CDR2 YYNGEE. This CDR3 has 18 amino acids. CDR3 loop: CASSVVSGPYSGANVLTF. The CDR3 region has the DNA TGTGCCAGCAGCGTAGTTTCAGGGCCATACTCTGGGGCCAACGTCCTGACTTTC.

This chain joins TRBV5-6 and TRBJ1-5; D possibly corresponds to TRBD1 (5 bases). Deletions cut 4 bases from V and 3 bases from J, with 14 bases between. Per germline, CDR1 SGHDT and CDR2 YYEEEE. The CDR3 loop spans 15 amino acids. CDR3 sequence (DNA): TGTGCCAGCAGCCTCCAGGGACCAAACAATCAGCCCCAGCATTTT. Protein product: CASSLQGPNNQPQHF.

The chain couples TRBV2 to TRBJ1-6; 9 bases line up with TRBD1. J gave up 14 bases and V 2 bases, and 13 bases lay outside the gene matches. The V gene's germline CDR1 is SNHLY and CDR2 FYNNEI. The length of the CDR3 is 16 residues. This chain's CDR3 is CASSEIGTGGHNTLHF. The CDR3 nucleotides are TGTGCCAGCAGTGAAATCGGCACAGGGGGCCACAACACCCTCCACTTT.

This clonotype occurred a few times. This rearrangement joins TRBV29-1 to TRBJ2-5, with TRBD1 matching over 9 bases. This CDR3 is 15 amino acids long. Unmatched junction bases numbered 12, after V lost 6 bases and J lost 4 bases. The germline CDR1 and CDR2 sequences are SQVTM and ANQGSEA. The CDR3 region has the DNA TGCAGCGTCCCCGGCGGGACAGGGCCTCGAGAGACCCAGTACTTC. Translation gives CSVPGGTGPRETQYF.

Points on this clonotype: One junction end does not reproduce the germline sequence, and a read error may be involved. This sequence joins TRBV5-1 and TRBJ2-6, with 10 positions matching TRBD1. This CDR3 is 18 amino acids long. Per the germline V gene, CDR1 is SGHRS and CDR2 is YFSETQ. The CDR3 bases are TGTGCCAGCAGCTTCGTTAGACAGGGGGCTGCTGGGGCCAACGTCCTGACTTTC. Protein sequence: CASSFVRQGAAGANVLTF.

This clonotype was found many times. V gene TRBV29-1 combines with J gene TRBJ2-7; no definite D call. CDR3 length: 12 residues. Trimming pared 3 bases from V and 2 bases from J, leaving 8 bases between. In germline, CDR1 is SQVTM, CDR2 ANQGSEA. CDR3 sequence (DNA): TGCAGCGTTGATATGGGAACCTACGAGCAGTACTTC. This codes for CSVDMGTYEQYF.